This TCR beta chain is drawn from a study of metastatic and nonmetastatic thyroid tumors. Overall study context: The authors compared repertoires across blood and tumor or nodule tissue from malignant and benign thyroid patients. Study-level findings and limits: Compared with benign nodules, malignant thyroid tumors were reported to have significantly higher TCR beta diversity in both blood and tumor.

Study processing details: Differences in CDR3 between clinicopathological groups were drawn on to build a classifier intended to discriminate distant-metastatic papillary thyroid cancer patients. MiXCR reprocessed the PCR reads for TCRdb. The authors' filters were not applied to this entry. The repertoire includes 65,000 or so clones, about 4% of them detected once, and approximately 20% sits in the top ten. V lost 7 bases and J lost 0, with 8 bases in between. This CDR3 is 13 amino acids long. CDR1 and CDR2 from the germline V gene are SNHLY and FYNNEI. Each patient came to thyroid surgery without any prior treatment (of any kind). This clone was recorded at least ten times. Its specificity is unknown.

This clonotype originated in a female donor with papillary thyroid cancer or a benign thyroid nodule (not recorded which). Some clones in this sample may be carry-over from other donors' samples. V is TRBV2 and J is TRBJ2-3; D possibly uses TRBD1 or TRBD2 (5 bases each). The sample comprised blood. The CDR3 DNA sequence: TGTGCCAGCAATTGGGACAGCACAGATACGCAGTATTTT. Amino acid sequence: CASNWDSTDTQYF.